The entry below describes one T cell receptor (beta chain). This clone was counted between two and nine times. Its antigen is unknown. The read is 3 residues too short to cover the CDR3 end, so that end is filled in from the germline J gene. The germline V gene (reference sequence) gives CDR1 as DFQATT and CDR2 as SNEGSKA. V loses 0 bases, J loses 5 bases, and the germline ends lie 11 bases apart. The CDR3 goes from the cysteine to the phenylalanine over 14 residues. The 33 bases shown cover part of the CDR3, and their frame starts at base 1. The sample comes from a study of T cell clonality in common variable immunodeficiency (dated by TCRdb to the mid-2010s). For sequencing, equivalent amounts of genomic DNA were input from CVID and control samples. For every sample, a 60 bp segment covering the rearranged TCRbeta CDR3 region was amplified and then sequenced. The immunoSEQ assay, a bias-corrected multiplex PCR with high-throughput sequencing, was employed for TCRbeta amplification. The authors' analysis ran thus. Every unique nucleotide sequence was considered a clone and was annotated with V, D and J genes, copy number and frequency. Sequences were labeled productive if in frame, and non-productive if out of frame or containing stop codons. As previously described, clonality was computed from Shannon's entropy. Mean CDR3 Kyte-Doolittle hydropathy was derived from the predicted amino acid sequences of productive clones. Using the R hclust function, scaled V gene usage was clustered hierarchically with Manhattan distance and complete linkage. Sharing of clones by CDR3 amino acid sequence was evaluated by resampling 12 repertoires per group over 100 rounds. The repertoires were screened for approximately 63 published EBV-specific TCRbeta sequences and fewer than 300 published CMV-specific TCRbeta sequences. After a couple of CVID samples that produced fewer than 10,000 sequences were dropped from the analysis, 42 CVID repertoires remained. The clones in this table, taken by TCRdb from immuneACCESS, are in-frame only. Not every clone is retained; where verified, under half of the shortfall comes from an unresolved V gene, and the cause of the rest is unknown. Clonal size and the V and J genes are those of that table, whereas D and trimming came from the DNA. With over 45,000 clones recorded, this sample contains no clone counted only once. Jointly, the top ten make up under 2% of the sample.

The study at large found these results: Fewer deletions and N-nucleotide insertions were reportedly observed in CVID TCRbeta sequences, and highly modified clones with 13 or more V deletions were reportedly absent from CVID TCRbeta sequences. Despite equal DNA input, controls averaged roughly 84,000 unique sequences per sample versus about 32,000 in CVID samples. Healthy controls shared more TCRbeta clones with each other than CVID subjects shared among themselves (p < 0.0001). According to the authors, finding the cause of the higher clonality in CVID would require sequencing the repertoires of T cell subpopulations. Patient heterogeneity within the CVID cohort put limits on correlating repertoire features with clinical complications. TCRbeta clonality was higher in CVID subjects than in healthy controls (t-test p = 0.018), and the increase was most characteristic of about a third of subjects.

Both CVID patients and healthy controls were predominantly of Caucasian heritage. From each donor, roughly 4.5 to 9 ml of heparinized peripheral whole blood was collected. Genomic DNA from adults with common variable immune deficiency (CVID) and from healthy adult controls was used to sequence TCRbeta CDR3 repertoires. A total of around 22 healthy adult volunteers (12 female and approximately 10 male; age range roughly 20 to 66 years, mean age about 32) were included in the control group. Diluted blood was density-centrifuged over Hypaque 1077 or Ficoll-Paque to isolate peripheral blood mononuclear cells. Genomic DNA was obtained from unsorted mononuclear cells using either Qiagen column purification or a centrifugation-based method.

This TCR was recovered from a person between 18 and 75 years old in good health. Sequences were obtained from peripheral blood mononuclear cells. The chain was built from TRBV20-1 and TRBJ2-1, with a weak D call of TRBD2 (6 bases match). The CDR3 here reads CSARDLERDNEQFF. The DNA read from the CDR3 is TGCAGTGCTAGAGATCTAGAGCGGGACAATGAG.